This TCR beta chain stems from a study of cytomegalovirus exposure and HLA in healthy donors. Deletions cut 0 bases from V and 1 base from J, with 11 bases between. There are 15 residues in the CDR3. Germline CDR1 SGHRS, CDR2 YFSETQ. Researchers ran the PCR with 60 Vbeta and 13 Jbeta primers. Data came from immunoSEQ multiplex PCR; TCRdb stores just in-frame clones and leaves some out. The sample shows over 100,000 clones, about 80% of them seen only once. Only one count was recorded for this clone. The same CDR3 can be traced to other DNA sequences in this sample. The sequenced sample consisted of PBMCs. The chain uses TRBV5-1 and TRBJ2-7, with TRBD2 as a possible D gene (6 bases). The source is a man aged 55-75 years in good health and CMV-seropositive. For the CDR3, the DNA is TGCGCCAGCAGCTTGGGGGGACTTCCTTCCTACGAGCAGTACTTC. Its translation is CASSLGGLPSYEQYF.